Included here is one TCR beta chain sequence, with context. The CDR3 is made up of 15 amino acids. V was trimmed by 5 bases and J by 5 bases, leaving 19 bases between them. The germline gives CDR1 SEHNR, CDR2 FQNEAQ (reference sequence). With random hexamers, about 0.5 to 1 ug RNA was reverse transcribed. TCRdb independently ran MiXCR on the immunoSEQ multiplex PCR reads; one entry per CDR3 protein. The table lists roughly 120,000 distinct CDR3 sequences, 94% of them singletons. This specimen comes from a study of CD8 T cells in Susac syndrome. Sequencing of TCR beta was performed on blood CD8+ and CD4+ T cells. TEMRA cells were FACS-enriched, while CD8+ and CD4+ T cells were negatively isolated.

The chain joins TRBV7-9 to TRBJ2-7; either TRBD1 or TRBD2 may supply D (5 bases each). This clonotype originated in a human donor in good health. The specimen was CD4+ T cells from PBMCs. In DNA form, the CDR3 reads TGTGCCAGCAGCCGAGATAGGGACGCGGTGGACGAGCAGTACTTC. The encoded protein is CASSRDRDAVDEQYF.